The clone carrying this T cell receptor (beta chain) was seen just once. The target antigen is unknown. A read error may account for a junction end that differs from germline. This entry is derived from a study of CD8+CD57+ T cells in acquired aplastic anemia. The CDR3 extends over 14 amino acids. Germline loops: CDR1 LNHNV, CDR2 YYDKDF (reference sequence). Study-wide points: Some 29 shared CD8+ CDR3s appeared highly expressed within patients' immunodominant clones. Between patients and controls, CD8+ Simpson's diversity did not vary significantly.

Profiling that covered TCR beta VDJ and CDR3 relied on genomic DNA as its template. MiXCR, applied by TCRdb to the reads, yields one record per CDR3 protein. Altogether hundreds of thousands of distinct CDR3 sequences are present, roughly 82% being singletons, with the ten largest covering approximately 40%. It was patients with CD8+CD57+ cell expansion by flow cytometry who were chosen for sequencing. Patients were therapy-naive when their blood was sampled. The receptor was isolated from a human donor with aplastic anemia. Sequences were obtained from sorted CD4+, CD8+, or CD8+CD57+ T cells (not recorded which) from PBMCs. This sequence joins TRBV15 and TRBJ2-3; no clear D. The CDR3 reads CATSRDTHIYEQYF. CDR3 nucleotides: TGTGCCACCAGCAGAGATACACATATCTACGAGCAGTACTTT. The complete variable domain, with remaining parts taken from reference TRBV15 and TRBJ2-3, reads DAMVIQNPRYQVTQFGKPVTLSCSQTLNHNVMYWYQQKSSQAPKLLFHYYDKDFNNEADTPDNFQSRRPNTSFCFLDIRSPGLGDTAMYLCATSRDTHIYEQYFGPGTRLTVL.